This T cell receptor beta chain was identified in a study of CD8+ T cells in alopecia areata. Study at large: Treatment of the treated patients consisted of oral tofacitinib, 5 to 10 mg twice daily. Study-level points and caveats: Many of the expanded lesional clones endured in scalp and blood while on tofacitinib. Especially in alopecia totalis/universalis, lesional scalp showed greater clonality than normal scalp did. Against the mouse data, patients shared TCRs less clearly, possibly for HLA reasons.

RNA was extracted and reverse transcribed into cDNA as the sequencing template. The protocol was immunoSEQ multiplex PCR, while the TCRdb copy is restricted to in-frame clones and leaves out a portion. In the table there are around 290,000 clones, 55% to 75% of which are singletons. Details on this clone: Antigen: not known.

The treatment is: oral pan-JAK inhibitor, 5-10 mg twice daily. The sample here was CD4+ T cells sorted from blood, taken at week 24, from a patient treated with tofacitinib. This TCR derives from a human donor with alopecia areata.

The CDR3 sequence: CASSLMVDPGAREQFF. CDR3 sequence (DNA): TGTGCCAGCAGCTTGATGGTTGACCCGGGGGCAAGGGAGCAGTTCTTC. The chain recombines TRBV5-6 with TRBJ2-1; D is tentatively TRBD1 or TRBD2 (6 bases each). The CDR3 contains 16 residues. The V end lost 1 base, the J end lost 10 bases, and 21 bases lay between the germline ends. CDR1 and CDR2 (germline): SGHDT, YYEEEE.